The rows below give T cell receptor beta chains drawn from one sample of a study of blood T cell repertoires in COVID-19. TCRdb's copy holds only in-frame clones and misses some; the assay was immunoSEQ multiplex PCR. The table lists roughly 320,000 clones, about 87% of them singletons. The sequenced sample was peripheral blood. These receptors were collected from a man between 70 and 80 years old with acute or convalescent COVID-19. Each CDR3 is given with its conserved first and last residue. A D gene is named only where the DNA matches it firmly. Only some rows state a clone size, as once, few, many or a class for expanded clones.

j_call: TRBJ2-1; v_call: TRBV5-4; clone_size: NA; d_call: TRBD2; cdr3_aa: CASSPSGGNSYNEQFF; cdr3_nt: TGTGCCAGCAGCCCTAGCGGGGGCAACTCCTACAATGAGCAGTTCTTC
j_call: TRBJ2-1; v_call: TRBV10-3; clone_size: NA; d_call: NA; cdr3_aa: CAISETGSHNEQFF; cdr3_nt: TGTGCCATCAGTGAAACCGGGAGTCACAATGAGCAGTTCTTC
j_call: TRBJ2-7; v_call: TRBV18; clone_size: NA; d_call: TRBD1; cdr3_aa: CASSQGTGASSYEQYF; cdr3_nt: TGTGCCAGCTCACAGGGGACAGGGGCAAGCTCCTACGAGCAGTACTTC
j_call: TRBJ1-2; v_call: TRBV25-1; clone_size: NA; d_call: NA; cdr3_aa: CASSRDTNYGYTF; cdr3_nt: TGTGCCAGCAGTCGTGACACTAACTATGGCTACACCTTC
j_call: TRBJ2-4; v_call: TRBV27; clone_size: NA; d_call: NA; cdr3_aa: CASSPRTSSLAKNIQYF; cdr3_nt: TGTGCCAGCAGCCCTCGGACATCATCCCTAGCCAAAAACATTCAGTACTTC
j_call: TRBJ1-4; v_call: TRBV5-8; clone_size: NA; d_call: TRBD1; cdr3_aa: CASSLGQGEAEKLFF; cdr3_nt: TGTGCCAGCAGCTTAGGACAGGGGGAGGCTGAAAAACTGTTTTTT
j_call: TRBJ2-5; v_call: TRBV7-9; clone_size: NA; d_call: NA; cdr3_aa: CASSLEGGYQETQYF; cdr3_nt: TGTGCCAGCAGCTTAGAAGGCGGGTACCAAGAGACCCAGTACTTC
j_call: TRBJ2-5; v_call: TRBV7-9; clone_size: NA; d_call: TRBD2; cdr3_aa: CASSPTGRVQETQYF; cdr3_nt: TGTGCCAGCAGCCCTACGGGGAGGGTCCAAGAGACCCAGTACTTC
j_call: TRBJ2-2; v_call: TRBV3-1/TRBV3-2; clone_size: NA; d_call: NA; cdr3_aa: CASSQGRVTGELFF; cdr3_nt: TGTGCCAGCAGCCAAGGCCGGGTCACCGGGGAGCTGTTTTTT
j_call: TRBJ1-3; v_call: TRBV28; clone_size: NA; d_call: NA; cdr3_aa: CASSLAGLGGNTIYF; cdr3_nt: TGTGCCAGCAGTTTAGCAGGGCTAGGAGGAAACACCATATATTTT
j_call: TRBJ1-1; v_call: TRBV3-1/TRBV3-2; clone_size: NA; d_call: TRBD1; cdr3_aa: CASSFPGGGNTEAFF; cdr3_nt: TGTGCCAGCAGCTTTCCAGGGGGCGGGAACACTGAAGCTTTCTTT
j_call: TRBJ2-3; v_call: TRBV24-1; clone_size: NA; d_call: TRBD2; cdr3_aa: CATSDLPSGRDTQYF; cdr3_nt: TGTGCCACCAGTGATTTGCCAAGCGGGAGGGATACGCAGTATTTT
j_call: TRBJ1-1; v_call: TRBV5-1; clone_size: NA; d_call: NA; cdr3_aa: CASSPGFNEAFF; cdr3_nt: TGCGCCAGCAGCCCCGGGTTCAATGAAGCTTTCTTT
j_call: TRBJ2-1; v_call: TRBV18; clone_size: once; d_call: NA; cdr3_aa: CASSPPGAPGNEQFF; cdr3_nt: TGTGCCAGCTCACCACCAGGGGCGCCCGGCAATGAGCAGTTCTTC
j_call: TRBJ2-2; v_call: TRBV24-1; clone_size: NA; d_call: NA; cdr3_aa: CATRNLDTGELFF; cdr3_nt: TGTGCCACCAGAAATCTCGACACCGGGGAGCTGTTTTTT
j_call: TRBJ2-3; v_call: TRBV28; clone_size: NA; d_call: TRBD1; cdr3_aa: CASNAAGTGADTQYF; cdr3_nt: TGTGCCAGCAACGCTGCGGGGACAGGGGCAGATACGCAGTATTTT
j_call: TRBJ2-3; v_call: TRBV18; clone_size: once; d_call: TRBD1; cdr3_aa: CASSPRQGGTDTQYF; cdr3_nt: TGTGCCAGCTCACCACGGCAGGGGGGCACAGATACGCAGTATTTT
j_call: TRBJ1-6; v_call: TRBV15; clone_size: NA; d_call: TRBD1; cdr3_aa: CATSRTGREDSPLHF; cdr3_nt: TGTGCCACCAGCAGGACAGGGCGTGAGGATTCACCCCTCCACTTT
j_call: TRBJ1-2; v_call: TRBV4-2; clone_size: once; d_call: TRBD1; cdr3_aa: CASSLQGDYGYTF; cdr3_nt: TGTGCCAGCAGCTTACAGGGGGACTATGGCTACACCTTC
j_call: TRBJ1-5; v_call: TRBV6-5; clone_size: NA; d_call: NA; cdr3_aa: CASSTVNQPQHF; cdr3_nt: TGTGCCAGCTCGACTGTCAATCAGCCCCAGCATTTT
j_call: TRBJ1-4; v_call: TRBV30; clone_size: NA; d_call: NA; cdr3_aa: CAWSGTAGGEKLFF; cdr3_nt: TGTGCCTGGAGCGGGACGGCGGGGGGGGAAAAACTGTTTTTT
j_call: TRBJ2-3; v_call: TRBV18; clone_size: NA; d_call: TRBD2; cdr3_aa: CASSPLGLAGVHADTQYF; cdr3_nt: TGTGCCAGCTCACCACTGGGACTAGCGGGAGTCCACGCAGATACGCAGTATTTT
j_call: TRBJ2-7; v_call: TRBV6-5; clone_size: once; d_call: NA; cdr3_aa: CASSRGRDNYEQYF; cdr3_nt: TGTGCCAGCAGCCGGGGCAGGGACAATTACGAGCAGTACTTC
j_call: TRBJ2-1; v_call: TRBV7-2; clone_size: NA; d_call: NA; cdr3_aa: CASSLGVNNEQFF; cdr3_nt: TGTGCCAGCAGCTTAGGTGTCAACAATGAGCAGTTCTTC
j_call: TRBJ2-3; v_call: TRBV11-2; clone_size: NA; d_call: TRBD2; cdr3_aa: CASSPRLAGSTDTQYF; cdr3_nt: TGTGCCAGCAGCCCCCGACTAGCGGGAAGCACAGATACGCAGTATTTT
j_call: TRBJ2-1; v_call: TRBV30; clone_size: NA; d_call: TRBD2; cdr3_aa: CAWSLSLAGLQFF; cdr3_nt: TGTGCCTGGAGTCTTTCCCTAGCGGGACTGCAGTTCTTC
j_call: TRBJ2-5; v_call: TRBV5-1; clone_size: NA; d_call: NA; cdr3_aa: CASSLGILAEQETQYF; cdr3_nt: TGCGCCAGCAGCTTGGGGATCTTAGCGGAACAAGAGACCCAGTACTTC
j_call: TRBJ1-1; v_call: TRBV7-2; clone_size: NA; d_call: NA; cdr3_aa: CASSLAPGGGTEAFF; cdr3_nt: TGTGCCAGCAGCTTAGCTCCGGGAGGCGGCACTGAAGCTTTCTTT
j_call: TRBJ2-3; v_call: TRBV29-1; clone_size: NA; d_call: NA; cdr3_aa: CSVELMEGRSDTQYF; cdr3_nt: TGCAGCGTTGAACTGATGGAGGGGAGGTCAGATACGCAGTATTTT
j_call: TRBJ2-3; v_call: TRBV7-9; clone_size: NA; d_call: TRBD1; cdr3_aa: CASSVKTGSADTQYF; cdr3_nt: TGTGCCAGCAGCGTAAAGACAGGGTCGGCAGATACGCAGTATTTT
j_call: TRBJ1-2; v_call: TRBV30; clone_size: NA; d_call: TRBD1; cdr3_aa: CAWQPGQGNYGYTF; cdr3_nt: TGTGCCTGGCAGCCAGGACAGGGGAACTATGGCTACACCTTC
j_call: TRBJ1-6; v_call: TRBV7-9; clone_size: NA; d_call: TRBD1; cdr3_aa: CASSPNPGQGASPLHF; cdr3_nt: TGTGCCAGCAGCCCGAATCCGGGACAGGGGGCGTCACCCCTCCACTTT
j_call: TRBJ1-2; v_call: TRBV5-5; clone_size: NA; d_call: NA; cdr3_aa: CASSLERQWNNYGYTF; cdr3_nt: TGTGCCAGCAGCTTGGAAAGACAGTGGAATAACTATGGCTACACCTTC
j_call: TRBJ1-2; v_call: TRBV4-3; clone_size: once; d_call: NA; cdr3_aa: CASSQEAGIGYTF; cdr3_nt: TGCGCCAGCAGCCAAGAGGCAGGGATTGGCTACACCTTC
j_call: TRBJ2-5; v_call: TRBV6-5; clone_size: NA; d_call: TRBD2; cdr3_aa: CASSYLAGARQETQYF; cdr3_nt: TGTGCCAGCAGTTACTTAGCGGGGGCTCGACAAGAGACCCAGTACTTC
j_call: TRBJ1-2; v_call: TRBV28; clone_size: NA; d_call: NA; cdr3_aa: CASSFTGSDYGYTF; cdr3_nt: TGTGCCAGCAGTTTTACAGGGTCGGACTATGGCTACACCTTC
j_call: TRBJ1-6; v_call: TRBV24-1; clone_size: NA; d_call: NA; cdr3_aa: CATSAGGQGSPLHF; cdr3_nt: TGTGCCACCAGTGCTGGGGGCCAAGGTTCACCCCTCCACTTT
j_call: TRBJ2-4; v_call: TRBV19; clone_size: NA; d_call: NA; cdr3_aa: CASSMPSAVGTKNIQYF; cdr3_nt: TGTGCCAGTAGTATGCCGTCTGCGGTCGGAACCAAAAACATTCAGTACTTC
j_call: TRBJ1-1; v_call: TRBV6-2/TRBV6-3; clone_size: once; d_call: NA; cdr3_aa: CASSYPTGGYGEAFF; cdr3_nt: TGTGCCAGCAGTTACCCGACAGGTGGGTACGGTGAAGCTTTCTTT
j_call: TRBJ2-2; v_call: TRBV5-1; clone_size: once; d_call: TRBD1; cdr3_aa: CASSGPGGRQGSDTGELFF; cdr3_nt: TGCGCCAGCAGCGGCCCTGGGGGCCGACAGGGATCGGACACCGGGGAGCTGTTTTTT
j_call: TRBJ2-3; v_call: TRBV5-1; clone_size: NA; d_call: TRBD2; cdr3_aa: CASKLAGDRDTQYF; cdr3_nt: TGCGCCAGCAAATTGGCGGGAGATAGAGATACGCAGTATTTT
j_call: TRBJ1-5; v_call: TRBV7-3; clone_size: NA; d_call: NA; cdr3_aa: CASSLGSNQLQHF; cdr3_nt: TGTGCCAGCAGCTTGGGTAGCAATCAGCTCCAGCATTTT
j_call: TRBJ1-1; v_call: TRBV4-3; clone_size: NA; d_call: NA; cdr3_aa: CASSQDVLKAGYLPANTEAFF; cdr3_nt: TGCGCCAGCAGCCAAGATGTTCTCAAGGCAGGGTACCTTCCGGCGAACACTGAAGCTTTCTTT
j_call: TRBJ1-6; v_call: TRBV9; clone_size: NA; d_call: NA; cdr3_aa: CASRVTGFNSPLHF; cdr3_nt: TGTGCCAGCAGGGTCACAGGGTTCAATTCACCCCTCCACTTT
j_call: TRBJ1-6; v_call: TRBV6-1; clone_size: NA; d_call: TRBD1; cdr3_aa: CASSVSEQGANSPLHF; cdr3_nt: TGTGCCAGCAGTGTGTCGGAACAGGGGGCAAATTCACCCCTCCACTTT
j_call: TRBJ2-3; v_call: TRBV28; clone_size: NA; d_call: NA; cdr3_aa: CASTPSTDTQYF; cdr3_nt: TGTGCCAGCACTCCCAGCACAGATACGCAGTATTTT
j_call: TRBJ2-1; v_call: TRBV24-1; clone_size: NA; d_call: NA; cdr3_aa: CATRNLGPGLYNEQFF; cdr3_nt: TGTGCCACCAGGAATTTGGGGCCTGGCCTATACAATGAGCAGTTCTTC
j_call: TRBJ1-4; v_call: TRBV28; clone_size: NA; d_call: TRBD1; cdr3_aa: CASSARTGFPEKLFF; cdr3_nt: TGTGCCAGCAGCGCTAGGACAGGGTTTCCTGAAAAACTGTTTTTT